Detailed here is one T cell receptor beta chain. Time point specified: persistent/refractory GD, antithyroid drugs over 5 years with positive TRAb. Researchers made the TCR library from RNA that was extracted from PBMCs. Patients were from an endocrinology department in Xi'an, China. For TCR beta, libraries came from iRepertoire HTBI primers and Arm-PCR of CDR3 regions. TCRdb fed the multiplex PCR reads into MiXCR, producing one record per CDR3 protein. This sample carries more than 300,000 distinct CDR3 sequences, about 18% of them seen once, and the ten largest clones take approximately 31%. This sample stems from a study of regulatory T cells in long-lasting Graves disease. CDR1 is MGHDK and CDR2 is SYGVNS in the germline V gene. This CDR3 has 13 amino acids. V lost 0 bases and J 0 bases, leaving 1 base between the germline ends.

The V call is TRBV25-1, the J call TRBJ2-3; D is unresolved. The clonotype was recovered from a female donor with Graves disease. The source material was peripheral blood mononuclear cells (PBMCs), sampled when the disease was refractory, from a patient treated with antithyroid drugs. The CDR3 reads CASSEYSTDTQYF. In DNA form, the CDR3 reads TGTGCCAGCAGTGAATATAGCACAGATACGCAGTATTTT.